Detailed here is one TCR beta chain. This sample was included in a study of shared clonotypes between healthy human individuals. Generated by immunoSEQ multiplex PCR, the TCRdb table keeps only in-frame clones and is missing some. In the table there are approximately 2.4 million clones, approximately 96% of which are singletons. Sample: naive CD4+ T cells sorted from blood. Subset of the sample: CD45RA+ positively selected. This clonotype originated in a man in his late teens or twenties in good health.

Here the CDR3 reads CASSLTGEAFKETQYF. In DNA, the CDR3 is TGTGCCAGCAGCTTGACAGGGGAGGCCTTTAAAGAGACCCAGTACTTC. This chain connects TRBV5-6 to TRBJ2-5; a weak D match, TRBD1 (7 bases). Germline V CDR1 and CDR2: SGHDT, YYEEEE. V was shortened by 1 base and J by 3 bases, with 16 bases between the two germline ends. The CDR3 spans 16 residues.